This TCR beta chain was obtained from a study of T-cell reconstitution after alpha-beta-depleted transplantation in children. Study conclusions and caveats: Diversity of TCRbeta at day 60 was high in some patients, arising from surviving recipient T cells and thymic progenitors. At one year after transplant, newly produced T cells mostly accounted for T-cell counts and diversity. Alpha-beta T cells present about two months after transplant were reported to originate from several hundred expanded graft clones.

Library preparation (for TCRbeta) was performed with unique molecular identifiers. TCRdb re-called the PCR reads with MiXCR, one entry per CDR3 protein. The sample has under 850,000 distinct CDR3 sequences; 10% to 15% are singletons. This clonotype was recorded many times. Its antigen is not identified. The germline V gene has CDR1 DFQATT and CDR2 SNEGSKA (reference sequence). This CDR3 is 13 amino acids long. V shed 3 bases and J shed 7 bases, with 15 bases lying between them. This chain links TRBV20-1 with TRBJ2-5; the D gene is possibly TRBD2 (6 bases). The sample consisted of PBMCs, taken before TCRalphabeta/CD19-depleted stem cell transplant. The sequence was collected from a girl aged 2 to 10 with congenital amegakaryocytic thrombocytopenia, due to receive a stem cell transplant. CDR3 DNA sequence: TGCAGTGCTAGTAGGCGGGGCCTTGGGACCCAGTACTTC. It yields the protein CSASRRGLGTQYF.